This TCR beta chain emerged from a study of cytomegalovirus exposure and HLA in healthy donors listed by TCRdb under 2017. The study in broad terms: In an earlier analysis of 550 to 750 of the donors, about 260 Gb of sequence data and 100 million or so unique TCR beta sequences from 180 million or so T cells were reported. Besides the first cohort of around 700 subjects, a separate validation cohort made up of 120 different subjects was used. HLA typing included class I and class II loci at four-digit resolution. The T cell repertoires of roughly 660 subjects were profiled by immunosequencing and related to cytomegalovirus serostatus. A later genetic analysis used genome-wide SNP genotypes for about 60% of the roughly 670 donors, treating that subset as a discovery cohort. Roughly 5 DR-DQ haplotypes were handled as single units for association and clustering, since linkage in the cohort was strong. Alongside the repertoire data, information on donor age, sex, ethnicity and CMV serostatus was compiled. An early release covering around 630 HLA-typed donors comprised about 320 gigabases of sequencing data and some 79 million unique TCR sequences. The number of typed donors differed by locus: about 620-640 for A, B, C, DRB1 and DQB1; some 540 for DQA1; approximately 600 for DPA1; and roughly 470 for DPB1. An earlier analysis of around 580 of the donors used high-throughput TCR beta sequencing to judge whether each TCR beta V gene segment behaved as functional or pseudogenic. The genetic ancestry cluster associated with self-reported Caucasian donors included 80% to 90% of the 398 genotyped donors. The study aimed to test whether cataloging public T cell receptors could reveal signatures of past pathogen exposure. A later analysis re-examined previously published TCR beta repertoires from hundreds of donors and added high-resolution HLA genotyping to investigate patterns of TCR occurrence. Among about 400 genotyped donors of the cohort, an average of about 220,000 unique TCR beta nucleotide sequences was sequenced per donor, of which about 19% were non-productive. To predict cytomegalovirus infection status, the study brought together high-throughput TCR immunosequencing, statistical association of individual TCRs with disease status, and machine learning. Rather than drawing on any new phenotypic data, the later analysis identified candidate immune exposures from TCR beta sequences and the way those sequences occurred across donors. All discovery cohort repertoires had been generated using a single sequencing platform. Results and caveats for the whole study, not just this receptor: A later analysis associated about 17,000 TCR beta sequences with specific HLA alleles at a false discovery rate of 0.05. A few of the identified cytomegalovirus-associated TCR beta chains were confirmed in vitro to be specific for cytomegalovirus antigens. In both the original and validation cohorts, the classifier was reported to diagnose cytomegalovirus status with high specificity and sensitivity. An earlier analysis of approximately 600 of the donors showed that most TCR beta V segments appeared in productive rearrangements either about 87% or about 30% of the time, which broadly matched IMGT annotations. In a later analysis, most CMV-associated TCR beta chains were found to appear HLA-restricted, with HLA associations seemingly driven largely by CMV exposure. In this cohort, only TCR beta chains were sequenced, and detectable features were limited by the absence of alpha or paired-chain data. Assigning TCR associations to individual alleles was difficult when HLA alleles, especially DR and DQ, strongly co-occurred. The authors suggested that the approach could potentially be generalized to other disease states and immunological phenotypes. In the study, around 160 TCR beta chains were listed as associated with cytomegalovirus. In a later analysis, HLA-associated TCR beta chains showed more clonal expansion and lower generation probabilities than non-associated chains that were equally common. Presence/absence analyses assumed roughly uniform sequencing depth across donors, an assumption that may not hold. A later analysis reported that several top co-occurrence clusters appeared linked to parvovirus B19, influenza, CMV and Epstein-Barr virus. Because HLA typing was unavailable for some donors at each locus, only the typed subset was used in association tests. A cluster of highly shared sequence variants was judged likely to represent a technical artifact of the sequencing pipeline. Across donors, most TCR sequences were observed very rarely, whereas some public TCRs were present in many individuals. In a later analysis, TCR association rates were found to vary across HLA loci, with the most associated TCRs seen for DRB1 alleles and the fewest for HLA-C alleles. The 87-base-pair reads could not distinguish some IMGT-functional V segments, including TRBV6-2 and TRBV6-3, so those segments were excluded. Linkage disequilibrium might explain the correlated functional status among segregating V segments, but an unknown experimental factor could not be excluded. For the cohort, immune exposure information was limited to CMV serostatus. A later genetic analysis associated a missense DCLRE1C variant with V-gene and J-gene trimming of TCR beta chains, and an independent cohort replicated the association. A further reported finding was that TCR beta sequences accurately predicted the HLA-A and HLA-B alleles for most subjects in the first cohort. In a later genetic analysis, fewer N-insertions in productive TCRs were reported among donors in an Asian-associated ancestry cluster than the approximately 630-donor mean. Because counts were too low, about 18 rarely observed V segments, including chromosome 9 orphons, were excluded from the earlier analysis of several hundred of the donors.

The germline V gene encodes CDR1 MGHRA and CDR2 YSYEKL. Trimming accounts for 4 bases at V and 5 bases at J, while the number of junction bases matched to no gene is 5. The CDR3 runs 15 residues from the cysteine to the phenylalanine. Just CDR3 DNA is preserved here, 45 bases in frame from base 1. Libraries were prepared through the immunoSEQ multiplex PCR assay. For the multiplex PCR, a mixture combining 60 forward primers for TCR Vbeta segments and 13 reverse primers for TCR Jbeta segments was used. The CDR3 region of rearranged TCR beta genes was amplified from genomic DNA by a multiplex PCR assay. On the Illumina HiSeq System, the amplified TCR beta libraries were sequenced as 87-base-pair reads. Processing in the source paper ran as follows. A later analysis counted approximately 74 million unique TCR beta chains across the 666 repertoires, and some 11 million of these chains were shared by at least two donors. A nearest-neighbor algorithm error-corrected the raw reads and collapsed the reads into unique sequences, merging closely related sequences to remove PCR and sequencing errors. Alignment of CDR3 sequences to IMGT reference sequences was used to assign V, D and J gene segments. For a sequence to be retained, at least a six-nucleotide match to both a V gene segment and a J gene segment was required. Rearrangements were called productive when the CDR3 lacked stop codons and stayed in frame with V and J; all others were non-productive. CDR3 was defined by IMGT convention, running from the second conserved V-encoded cysteine to the conserved J-encoded phenylalanine. Sequences without an unambiguous match to a single V gene segment were excluded from the earlier analysis of a few hundred of the donors. In an earlier analysis of around 590 of the donors, a V segment was called functional when productive rearrangements were above 56.7%, and segregating when the standard deviation between donors exceeded 5%. A statistical classification framework was developed to diagnose cytomegalovirus status using the catalog of TCR beta chain sequences. V and J gene assignment, in a later analysis, came from comparing TCR nucleotide sequences with IMGT/GENE-DB human TR gene sequences. The TCRdist pipeline was used in a later analysis to assign CDR3 sequences and most-parsimonious VDJ recombination scenarios. In a later analysis, each TCR beta chain was defined by its CDR3 amino acid sequence together with its V-gene family, and reads lacking a unique V-gene family were excluded. As a way to deal with suspected cross-contamination and a sequencing artifact, a later analysis dropped nearly 600 nucleotide sequences that were highly shared and had low generation probability. In a later analysis, a clonal expansion index for each public chain was calculated from normalized within-repertoire ranks of inferred template counts. In a later analysis, generation probabilities were computed using a VDJ recombination model fitted to out-of-frame rearrangements, and the results were checked against IGoR. In a later analysis, hypergeometric tests were used to score TCR-TCR, TCR-HLA and TCR-CMV co-occurrence, with a repertoire-size bias correction applied to TCR pairs. To estimate false discovery rates, a later analysis permuted the HLA or CMV assignments 20 times. In a later analysis, co-occurring TCRs were grouped using DBSCAN, with TCRdist sequence similarity added in when clustering inside HLA-allele-positive subsets. Repertoires with fewer than 30,000 or more than 120,000 public chains were left out of co-occurrence clustering, as were about 5 repertoires with anomalous nucleotide sharing. Drawn from immuneACCESS, this table holds only the in-frame rearrangements with V and J called that TCRdb kept. Clones are partly lost; checked studies trace under half to an unresolved V gene and leave the rest unexplained. The D gene and trimming were derived from the DNA, and the V and J assignments and clone size from that table. In this sample the table shows about 160,000 clones, about two thirds of which occur a single time. Over 2.5% of the sample is in the top ten clones.

A remark on this clone: No antigen is known for it. No much larger clone exists at a distance of one base, and base qualities are not known.

The cohort comprised around 690 healthy bone marrow donors. Cohort members were all nominally healthy when sampled, although unrecorded immune exposures were likely present. The donor tested CMV seronegative and was one of the 352 seronegative cohort members. Every donor gave a peripheral blood sample, and the peripheral blood mononuclear cells from that sample were used for TCR beta sequencing. Genomic DNA extraction from the blood cell samples was performed with the Qiagen DNeasy Blood Extraction Kit. The sample taken for sequencing was PBMCs. The chain links TRBV4-1 with TRBJ2-2; TRBD1 aligns with 9 central bases. The TCR was taken from a woman in her 30s in good health and CMV-seronegative. CDR3 protein: CASSRSTGGTGELFF. The sequence in DNA is TGCGCCAGCAGCCGATCGACAGGGGGAACCGGGGAGCTGTTTTTT.